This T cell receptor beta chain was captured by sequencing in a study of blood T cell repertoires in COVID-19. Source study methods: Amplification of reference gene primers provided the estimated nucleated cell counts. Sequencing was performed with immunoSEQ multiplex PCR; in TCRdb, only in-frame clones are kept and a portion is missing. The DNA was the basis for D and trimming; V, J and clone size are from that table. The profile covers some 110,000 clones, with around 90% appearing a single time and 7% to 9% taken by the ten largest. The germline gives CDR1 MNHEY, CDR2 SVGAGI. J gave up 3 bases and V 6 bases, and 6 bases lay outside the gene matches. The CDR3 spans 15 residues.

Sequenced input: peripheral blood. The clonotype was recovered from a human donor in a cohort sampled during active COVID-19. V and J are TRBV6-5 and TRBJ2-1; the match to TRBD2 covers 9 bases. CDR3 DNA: TGTGCCAGCAGCTATAGCGGGGGTTACTACAATGAGCAGTTCTTC. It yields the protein CASSYSGGYYNEQFF.